This passage covers 20 T cell receptor beta chains from one sample sequenced in a study of beta chain features in type 1 diabetes. General study results and limits: All four CD4+ subsets of Type 1 diabetes patients contained TCRB CDR3s that were moderately but significantly shorter.

cDNA synthesis used the whole RNA isolate, giving expressed TCRB sequences. The table came from immunoSEQ multiplex PCR; TCRdb's copy has only in-frame clones and leaves some out. The sample yields 600,000 to 700,000 clones, 9.5% to 15% seen once. What these receptors recognize is not known. Sequencing used naive CD4+ T cells from blood. Receptor source: a man aged 25 to 40 with type 1 diabetes.

This clone was seen a few times. J is TRBJ1-5 and V is TRBV4-3; D not certain. The CDR3 consists of 17 residues. The germline V gene has CDR1 LGHNA and CDR2 YSLEER. V dropped 0 bases and J dropped 2 bases, with 14 bases sitting between them. CDR3 sequence (DNA): TGCGCCAGCAGCCAAGAGCTGGCGGGCCAGGGCAATCAGCCCCAGCATTTT. As protein: CASSQELAGQGNQPQHF.

The chain recombines TRBV6-1 with TRBJ2-7; 10 nucleotides line up with TRBD1. Per germline, CDR1 MNHNS and CDR2 SASEGT. The CDR3 covers 14 residues. Losses at the gene ends were 6 bases for V and 2 bases for J; bases not matched to a gene: 4. CDR3 coding DNA: TGTGCCAGCAGGCCCGGACAGGGGGCCTACGAGCAGTACTTC. This codes for CASRPGQGAYEQYF.

The table lists this clone with a few counts. The genes are TRBV6-6 and TRBJ1-6; a weak D match, TRBD1 (6 bases). Germline lookup yields CDR1 MNHNY and CDR2 SVGAGI (reference sequence). The germline V and J ends were trimmed by 8 bases and 5 bases, with 13 bases remaining between them. The CDR3 spans 14 residues. The CDR3 here is CASWMGGNNSPLHF. Here the CDR3 DNA reads TGTGCCAGCTGGATGGGGGGCAATAATTCACCCCTCCACTTT.

This clone was seen a few times. The chain combines TRBV15 with TRBJ1-6, with a tentative D call TRBD1 (5 bases). Germline loops: CDR1 LNHNV, CDR2 YYDKDF (reference sequence). The V end was cut by 9 bases, the J end by 5 bases, with 14 bases between. The CDR3 consists of 14 residues. CDR3 amino acids: CATTWGYDNSPLHF. The CDR3 bases are TGTGCCACGACGTGGGGGTACGATAATTCACCCCTCCACTTT.

The J gene is TRBJ2-5, the V gene TRBV7-8; D is undetermined. V lost 1 base to trimming and J lost 7 bases, with 13 bases between them. Per the germline V gene, CDR1 is SGHVS and CDR2 is FQNEAQ. The CDR3 runs 14 residues. CDR3 sequence (DNA): TGTGCCAGCAGCTTAGGAGGAGCGCAAAGGACCCAGTACTTC. Translation: CASSLGGAQRTQYF.

The genes are TRBV6-5 and TRBJ1-2; 7 bases agree with TRBD1. The CDR3 runs 14 residues. V dropped 7 bases and J dropped 8; count of bases not matched to a gene: 13. CDR1 MNHEY and CDR2 SVGAGI come from the germline V gene. CDR3 bases: TGTGCCAGCAATCTAAAACGGACAGGTCCCGGCTACACCTTC. It specifies CASNLKRTGPGYTF.

The chain links TRBV7-2 to TRBJ1-5; 11 bases match TRBD1. The CDR3 is 15 residues long. The germline gives CDR1 SGHTA, CDR2 FQGNSA. Trimming took 5 bases from V and 6 from J; bases not matched to a gene: 6. The CDR3 nucleotides read TGTGCCAGCAGCCCTGGACAGGGGGCCGGTCAGCCCCAGCATTTT. Its protein product is CASSPGQGAGQPQHF.

Only a few counts were recorded for this clone. The rearrangement links TRBV9 to TRBJ2-5; TRBD2 matches at 7 bases. J was trimmed by 2 bases and V by 4 bases; bases with no gene match: 5. Germline values: CDR1 SGDLS, CDR2 YYNGEE. This CDR3 comprises 14 residues. CDR3 amino acids: CASSTTGGQETQYF. CDR3 DNA sequence: TGTGCCAGCAGCACCACGGGGGGACAAGAGACCCAGTACTTC. Complete variable domain (other parts from reference TRBV9 and TRBJ2-5): DSGVTQTPKHLITATGQRVTLRCSPRSGDLSVYWYQQSLDQGLQFLIQYYNGEERAKGNILERFSAQQFPDLHSELNLSSLELGDSALYFCASSTTGGQETQYFGPGTRLLVL.

The chain links TRBV15 to TRBJ1-5; D not resolved. CDR3 length: 15 residues. Trimming left V 6 bases short and J 2 bases short, with 14 bases between. Germline V CDR1 and CDR2: LNHNV, YYDKDF (reference sequence). As DNA, the CDR3 is TGTGCCACCAGTACCCTGCAAGAGGGCAATCAGCCCCAGCATTTT. It specifies CATSTLQEGNQPQHF.

This clone was detected a few times. The genes are TRBV11-3 and TRBJ2-1; TRBD1 matches at 12 bases. CDR1 and CDR2 from the germline V gene are SGHNT and YENEEA. The J segment lost 8 bases and the V segment lost 4 bases, leaving 18 bases of the junction unmatched. The CDR3 length is 19 residues. The CDR3 protein is CASSSSQWGRDRGPDEQFF. CDR3 nucleotides: TGTGCCAGCAGCTCCTCTCAATGGGGGAGGGACAGGGGGCCCGATGAGCAGTTCTTC.

The chain uses TRBV19 and TRBJ2-1, with D possibly TRBD1 on 6 matching bases. V was trimmed by 1 base and J by 4 bases, leaving 11 bases between them. The CDR3 has 15 residues. The germline V gene has CDR1 LNHDA and CDR2 SQIVND (reference sequence). The CDR3 nucleotides are TGTGCCAGTAGTATAGGGACAGAGATGTACAATGAGCAGTTCTTC. Amino acid sequence: CASSIGTEMYNEQFF.

This clone occurred a few times. The chain is built from TRBV6-6 and TRBJ1-4, with no clear D. Germline loops: CDR1 MNHNY, CDR2 SVGAGI (reference sequence). The germline V and J ends were trimmed by 6 bases and 7 bases, with 15 bases remaining between them. The CDR3 length is 14 residues. The CDR3 DNA is TGTGCCAGCAGGCCGGGCCCGATTTCTGAAAAACTGTTTTTT. It encodes CASRPGPISEKLFF.

The chain carries TRBV5-8 and TRBJ2-5; D unclear. The CDR3 covers 12 residues. Trimming took 0 bases from V and 5 from J, leaving 5 bases between them. CDR1 is SGHTS and CDR2 is YDEGEE in the germline V gene. CDR3 DNA: TGTGCCAGCAGCTTGGCCTTTGAGACCCAGTACTTC. Its translation: CASSLAFETQYF.

This clone was picked up a small number of times. The rearrangement links TRBV10-3 to TRBJ1-6, with D possibly being TRBD1 (6 bases). Trimming left V 6 bases short and J 5 bases short, with 26 bases between. CDR1 ENHRY and CDR2 SYGVKD come from the germline V gene. The CDR3 totals 19 residues. As DNA, the CDR3 is TGTGCCATCAGCCCGATATCCGCAGGGGCCGCTAGCCATAATTCACCCCTCCACTTT. Protein product: CAISPISAGAASHNSPLHF.

This chain connects TRBV28 to TRBJ2-6; a possible D gene is TRBD2 (6 bases). The ends were cut back, 6 bases at V and 6 bases at J, with 21 bases in the middle. Per the germline V gene, CDR1 is MDHEN and CDR2 is SYDVKM. The CDR3 has 17 amino acids. CDR3 coding DNA: TGTGCCAGCAGAGTTGGAGGGACGGTGACCTTGGCCAACGTCCTGACTTTC. It encodes CASRVGGTVTLANVLTF.

Remarks on this clone: Sequence at one end of the junction differs from germline and may be a read error. This chain joins TRBV20-1 and TRBJ1-2, with TRBD1 as a possible D gene (5 bases). The CDR3 spans 11 residues. Germline CDR1 is DFQATT and CDR2 is SNEGSKA (reference sequence). CDR3 amino acids: CSAHGTAPQLF. For the CDR3, the DNA is TGCAGTGCCCACGGGACGGCCCCACAACTCTTC.

The rearrangement links TRBV7-2 to TRBJ2-1, with D unclear. The length of the CDR3 is 12 residues. In germline, CDR1 is SGHTA, CDR2 FQGNSA. V lost 2 bases and J lost 5, with 4 bases in between. CDR3 DNA sequence: TGTGCCAGCAGCTTAAGGGACAATGAGCAGTTCTTC. This encodes CASSLRDNEQFF.

The chain combines TRBV7-9 with TRBJ1-2; no clear D. The CDR3 extends over 14 amino acids. Trimming pared 5 bases from V and 3 bases from J, leaving 13 bases between. The V gene's germline CDR1 is SEHNR and CDR2 FQNEAQ (reference sequence). The CDR3, as DNA: TGTGCCAGCAGCATCCACGAGGGAGACTATGGCTACACCTTC. It specifies CASSIHEGDYGYTF.

The chain is built from TRBV5-4 and TRBJ2-3, with D possibly matching TRBD2 (5 bases). Germline V CDR1 and CDR2: SGHNT, YYREEE (reference sequence). Trimming removed 2 bases from V and 0 bases from J, with 10 bases in between. CDR3 length: 15 residues. This CDR3 is CASSLSGTSTDTQYF. Written as DNA, the CDR3 is TGTGCCAGCAGCTTAAGCGGAACTAGCACAGATACGCAGTATTTT.

This clone was recorded a few times. The V and J genes are TRBV4-2 and TRBJ2-1; 11 positions agree with TRBD2. The CDR3 extends over 16 amino acids. CDR1 is LGHNA and CDR2 is YNFKEQ in the germline V gene. J gave up 4 bases and V 0 bases, and 2 bases lay outside the gene matches. The CDR3 DNA follows: TGTGCCAGCAGCCAAGAGACTAGCGGGAATTACAATGAGCAGTTCTTC. Translation: CASSQETSGNYNEQFF.